This section outlines one TCR beta chain sequence together with its context. The antigen is not known. All donors came from Russia, were Caucasian and healthy, and spanned ages about 6 to 90. The authors ran a second PCR of about 7 to 12 cycles using a sample-barcoded 5' primer and a J-beta primer mix. TCRdb re-derived calls from the 5' RACE reads in MiXCR, one entry per CDR3 protein. The sample carries about 580,000 distinct CDR3 sequences, around 50% recorded once. This CDR3 region has 14 residues. With V trimmed by 11 bases and J by 2 bases, 8 bases remained unmatched. Germline CDR1 ENHRY, CDR2 SYGVKD. The data stem from a study of blood T cells in healthy people across ages. Study results and caveats: Naive CD4+ cell counts and diversity both ran higher in long-lived than in aged donors. Reliance upon unsorted PBMCs precluded definitive naive versus antigen-experienced comparison. As age increased, TCR beta diversity per million T cells fell in a roughly linear fashion.

Material for sequencing was blood. The rearrangement joins TRBV10-3 to TRBJ1-5; TRBD1 agrees at 8 bases. This sequence originates from a man older than 75 in good health. The CDR3 region is CAAQGAGGNQPQHF. CDR3 nucleotide sequence: TGTGCCGCCCAGGGGGCGGGAGGCAATCAGCCCCAGCATTTT.